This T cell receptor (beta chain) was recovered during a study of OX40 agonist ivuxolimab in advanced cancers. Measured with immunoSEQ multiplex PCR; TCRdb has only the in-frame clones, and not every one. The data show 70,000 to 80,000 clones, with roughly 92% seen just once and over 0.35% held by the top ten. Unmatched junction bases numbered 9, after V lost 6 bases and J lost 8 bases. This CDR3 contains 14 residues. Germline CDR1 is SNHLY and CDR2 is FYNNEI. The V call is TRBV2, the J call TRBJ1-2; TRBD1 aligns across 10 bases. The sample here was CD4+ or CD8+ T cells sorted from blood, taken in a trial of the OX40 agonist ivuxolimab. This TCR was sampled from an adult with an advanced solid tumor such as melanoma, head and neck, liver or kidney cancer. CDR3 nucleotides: TGTGCCAGCAGAGACCCGGGACAGGGGAACGGCTACACCTTC. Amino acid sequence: CASRDPGQGNGYTF.